Presented here are 10 T cell receptor beta chains from one specimen sequenced in a study of cytomegalovirus exposure and HLA in healthy donors (dated by TCRdb to 2016 to 2017). The method behind the library was the immunoSEQ multiplex PCR assay. A mixture of 60 forward primers for TCR Vbeta segments and 13 reverse primers for TCR Jbeta segments was used in the multiplex PCR. TCRdb carries this immuneACCESS record with in-frame sequences only. Its versions omit some clonotypes, under half of them owing to an unresolved V gene in the studies checked, with the rest unexplained. Recorded for this sample are 150,000 to 200,000 clones; around 83% of them occurred a single time. The ten biggest clones cover about 0.89% of the sample. Sequencing was done on a sample of PBMCs. These receptors all come from a girl aged 2-9 years in good health and CMV-seropositive.

The chain has TRBV28 and TRBJ2-7; D perhaps matches TRBD1 (6 bases). From germline, CDR1 is MDHEN and CDR2 SYDVKM. CDR3 length: 12 amino acids. The ends were cut back, 7 bases at V and 2 bases at J, with 9 bases in the middle. The CDR3 DNA reads as TGTGCCAGCACAGGGGCGGCCTACGAGCAGTACTTC. This gives the protein CASTGAAYEQYF.

The rearrangement links TRBV6-6 to TRBJ1-2, with TRBD1 matching 11 bases. This CDR3 is built from 14 residues. From germline, CDR1 is MNHNY and CDR2 SVGAGI (reference sequence). Germline trimming cut 5 bases from V and 8 bases from J; bases unmatched to any gene: 7. The CDR3, as DNA: TGTGCCAGCAGTAATGCGGGACAGGGGGAGGGCTACACCTTC. It encodes CASSNAGQGEGYTF.

This rearrangement joins TRBV4-1 to TRBJ2-5, with D possibly TRBD1 on 6 matching bases. The V end lost 3 bases, the J end lost 2 bases, and 19 bases lay between the germline ends. This CDR3 is 17 amino acids long. In germline, CDR1 is MGHRA, CDR2 YSYEKL. The DNA for the CDR3 is TGCGCCAGCAGCCAGGGCCTACAGGGAGAGCCACAAGAGACCCAGTACTTC. Its protein product is CASSQGLQGEPQETQYF.

V is TRBV30 and J is TRBJ2-5; 13 nucleotides line up with TRBD2. V was clipped by 0 bases and J by 4 bases; unmatched bases: 11. This CDR3 has 18 amino acids. Germline lookup yields CDR1 GTSNPN and CDR2 SVGIG (reference sequence). The CDR3 is CAWSVQRGTSGNLETQYF. The CDR3 DNA is TGTGCCTGGAGTGTACAAAGGGGGACTAGCGGGAACTTAGAGACCCAGTACTTC.

This clone appeared a single time. V and J are TRBV7-3 and TRBJ2-3, with D perhaps TRBD2 (6 bases). Looked up from germline, CDR1 is SGHTA and CDR2 is FQGTGA. The CDR3 totals 12 residues. V was cut by 4 bases and J by 5 bases, with 7 bases left in between. CDR3: CASSSGLDTQYF. Here the CDR3 DNA reads TGTGCCAGCAGCTCGGGACTAGATACGCAGTATTTT.

J is TRBJ2-3 and V is TRBV30; 10 bases match TRBD2. This CDR3 comprises 17 residues. V gave up 4 bases and J gave up 1 base; unmatched junction bases: 11. The V gene's germline CDR1 is GTSNPN and CDR2 SVGIG (reference sequence). CDR3 in amino acids: CAWTSLSSGSGTDTQYF. The CDR3 nucleotides read TGTGCCTGGACCTCTCTATCTAGCGGGAGCGGCACAGATACGCAGTATTTT.

The V and J genes are TRBV4-2 and TRBJ2-3; the match to TRBD2 covers 13 bases. Per the germline V gene, CDR1 is LGHNA and CDR2 is YNFKEQ. V shed 6 bases, J shed 7 bases, and the junction held 4 bases outside the gene matches. This CDR3 is 14 amino acids long. CDR3 in amino acids: CASSPGLAGYTQYF. Written as DNA, the CDR3 is TGTGCCAGCAGTCCGGGACTAGCGGGATATACGCAGTATTTT.

The chain recombines TRBV19 with TRBJ2-1; 14 nucleotides match TRBD2. Germline CDR1 is LNHDA and CDR2 is SQIVND (reference sequence). J was trimmed by 9 bases and V by 6 bases; bases with no gene match: 4. The CDR3 is 14 amino acids. The CDR3 sequence is CASRGLAGAAEQFF. In DNA form, the CDR3 reads TGTGCCAGTAGGGGACTAGCGGGAGCGGCTGAGCAGTTCTTC.

V usage is TRBV30 and J usage is TRBJ1-1; tentative D call: TRBD1 (6 bases). The CDR3 extends over 13 amino acids. The V end was cut by 1 base, the J end by 1 base, with 7 bases between. Germline V gene lookup returns CDR1 GTSNPN and CDR2 SVGIG (reference sequence). CDR3 loop: CAWSAGANTEAFF. The CDR3 DNA follows: TGTGCCTGGAGTGCAGGGGCGAACACTGAAGCTTTCTTT.

The chain joins TRBV2 to TRBJ2-2, with 8 bases matching TRBD2. V shed 7 bases and J 3 bases; nucleotides not matched to a gene: 4. In germline, CDR1 is SNHLY, CDR2 FYNNEI. There are 14 residues in the CDR3. CDR3 DNA: TGTGCCAGCAAGGTAGCGGGACACACCGGGGAGCTGTTTTTT. Amino acid sequence: CASKVAGHTGELFF. Drawing the rest from reference TRBV2 and TRBJ2-2, the complete variable domain is EPEVTQTPSHQVTQMGQEVILRCVPISNHLYFYWYRQILGQKVEFLVSFYNNEISEKSEIFDDQFSVERPDGSNFTLKIRSTKLEDSAMYFCASKVAGHTGELFFGEGSRLTVL.